Below, 26 T cell receptor beta chains from the same sample are listed, as sequenced in a study of regulatory T cells in long-lasting Graves disease. The time point was: persistent/refractory GD, antithyroid drugs over 5 years with positive TRAb. PBMC-extracted RNA yielded the TCR library. Assembly of TCR beta libraries relied on iRepertoire HTBI primers together with Arm-PCR of CDR3 regions. TCRdb ran MiXCR on the multiplex PCR reads and lists one entry per CDR3 protein. This sample has roughly 500,000 distinct CDR3 sequences, with 22% found just once. The sequences come from peripheral blood mononuclear cells (PBMCs), collected when the disease was refractory, from a patient treated with antithyroid drugs. Receptors originate from a female donor with Graves disease.

The gene calls are TRBV5-1 and TRBJ1-1; D is uncertain. CDR1 is SGHRS, CDR2 YFSETQ, per germline. The germline V and J ends were trimmed by 0 bases and 0 bases, with 9 bases remaining between them. This CDR3 spans 15 amino acids. The CDR3 spells CASSLGRQMNTEAFF. The CDR3 DNA reads as TGCGCCAGCAGCTTGGGTCGACAAATGAACACTGAAGCTTTCTTT.

The table lists this clonotype with many counts. The chain employs TRBV6-2 or TRBV6-3 and TRBJ1-4, with D possibly matching TRBD1 (5 bases). V lost 2 bases and J 8 bases, leaving 12 bases between the germline ends. Germline-derived CDR1 and CDR2 are MNHEY and SVGEGT. This CDR3 is built from 14 residues. Written as DNA, the CDR3 is TGTGCCAGCAGTTACACCAGGGTGAAGGAAAAACTGTTTTTT. This gives the protein CASSYTRVKEKLFF.

V gene TRBV6-4 combines with J gene TRBJ1-6, with 9 bases fitting TRBD1. The CDR3 is 15 residues long. CDR1 and CDR2 (germline): MRHNA, SNTAGT. V lost 4 bases to trimming and J lost 7 bases; unmatched junction nucleotides: 5. CDR3 DNA: TGTGCCAGCAGTGTCGACGGACAGGGGAATTCACCCCTCCACTTT. Translated, it gives CASSVDGQGNSPLHF.

The V gene is TRBV2, the J gene TRBJ1-1; D is ambiguous. CDR3 length equals 15 residues. Looked up from germline, CDR1 is SNHLY and CDR2 is FYNNEI. Trimming cost V 3 bases and J 5 bases, with 16 bases left between them. CDR3 sequence: CASSEDSRRSTEAFF. CDR3 nucleotide sequence: TGTGCCAGCAGTGAGGATAGCAGGAGGAGTACTGAAGCTTTCTTT.

About this clonotype itself: One end of the junction varies from germline; a read error may be responsible. The chain combines TRBV7-9 with TRBJ2-5, with 10 bases that match TRBD2. Germline values: CDR1 SEHNR, CDR2 FQNEAQ (reference sequence). The CDR3 runs 14 residues. CDR3 sequence (DNA): TGTGCCAGCAACTTAGCGGGGGGACAAGAGACCCAGTACTTC. This codes for CASNLAGGQETQYF. The full variable domain, its missing parts supplied by reference TRBV7-9 and TRBJ2-5, is DTGVSQNPRHKITKRGQNVTFRCDPISEHNRLYWYRQTLGQGPEFLTYFQNEAQLEKSRLLSDRFSAERPKGSFSTLEIQRTEQGDSAMYLCASNLAGGQETQYFGPGTRLLVL.

This clonotype was observed many times. J is TRBJ1-1 and V is TRBV20-1; D is ambiguous. CDR1 is DFQATT, CDR2 SNEGSKA, per germline (reference sequence). This CDR3 spans 13 amino acids. V lost 0 bases and J lost 4, with 9 bases in between. This chain's CDR3 is CSARELLSTEAFF. CDR3 in DNA: TGCAGTGCTAGAGAACTCTTGTCCACTGAAGCTTTCTTT.

Turning to this clonotype: This may come from a read error, since a much larger clone is one base off. The gene calls are TRBV7-2 and TRBJ2-4; weak D call: TRBD2 (6 bases). CDR1 and CDR2 from the germline V gene are SGHTA and FQGNSA. This CDR3 region has 16 residues. In DNA, the CDR3 is TGTGCCAGCAGCTTAGCGGTCTGGGGAGGCAAAAACATTCAGTGCTTC. This translates into CASSLAVWGGKNIQCF.

V gene TRBV20-1 combines with J gene TRBJ1-1; D ambiguous. Germline CDR1 and CDR2: DFQATT and SNEGSKA (reference sequence). The V gene lost 3 bases and the J gene lost 3 bases, with 8 bases spanning the gap. The length of the CDR3 is 12 residues. The CDR3 region has the DNA TGCAGTGCTAGGTACGGGGACACTGAAGCTTTCTTT. Translated, it gives CSARYGDTEAFF.

This clonotype appeared a few times. CDR3 in amino acids: CASSPQGQGSSPLHF. The CDR3, as DNA: TGTGCCAGCAGCCCGCAGGGACAGGGTAGTTCACCCCTCCACTTT. The chain employs TRBV7-9 and TRBJ1-6, with TRBD1 matching 9 bases. J gave up 9 bases and V 5 bases, and 8 bases lay outside the gene matches. The germline V gene has CDR1 SEHNR and CDR2 FQNEAQ (reference sequence). The CDR3 contains 15 residues.

V and J are TRBV20-1 and TRBJ1-4; D perhaps matches TRBD1 (6 bases). Germline V gene sequence: CDR1 DFQATT, CDR2 SNEGSKA (reference sequence). Trimming removed 5 bases from V and 7 bases from J, with 17 bases in between. The length of the CDR3 is 14 residues. CDR3 DNA: TGCAGTGCTTACCTTGGGGGCGGGACTGAAAAACTGTTTTTT. Protein: CSAYLGGGTEKLFF.

The chain uses TRBV6-5 and TRBJ2-2; 10 nucleotides align to TRBD2. This CDR3 has 16 residues. CDR1 and CDR2 (germline): MNHEY, SVGAGI. V dropped 0 bases and J dropped 6; count of bases not matched to a gene: 4. The DNA for the CDR3 is TGTGCCAGCAGTTACTCGAGCGGGGGGGCGTCCGGGGAGCTGTTTTTT. Amino acid sequence: CASSYSSGGASGELFF.

This clonotype was observed a handful of times. The rearrangement links TRBV6-1 to TRBJ1-1, with D possibly matching TRBD1 (6 bases). Germline CDR1 is MNHNS and CDR2 is SASEGT. The CDR3 covers 15 residues. Trimming shortened V by 6 bases and J by 6 bases, and 20 bases separated the two germline ends. In DNA form, the CDR3 reads TGTGCCAGCAGCTTTTCCAGACAGGCCGGGGCTGAAGCTTTCTTT. It encodes CASSFSRQAGAEAFF.

This clonotype appeared a few times. The chain recombines TRBV20-1 with TRBJ2-3; D not resolved. Germline-derived CDR1 and CDR2 are DFQATT and SNEGSKA (reference sequence). Deletions cut 5 bases from V and 0 bases from J, with 18 bases between. The CDR3 is 16 amino acids. The DNA for the CDR3 is TGCAGTGCTGCAAACCTCAGGACCCGTAGCACAGATACGCAGTATTTT. The encoded protein is CSAANLRTRSTDTQYF.

Ten or more counts support this clonotype. V usage is TRBV28 and J usage is TRBJ1-2; no clear D. V was trimmed by 2 bases and J by 3 bases, leaving 10 bases between them. This CDR3 contains 14 residues. Germline V gene data show CDR1 as MDHEN and CDR2 as SYDVKM. CDR3 loop: CASSLQGGHYGYTF. The CDR3 DNA reads TGTGCCAGCAGTTTACAAGGCGGGCACTATGGCTACACCTTC.

The CDR3 coding sequence is TGCGCCAGCAGCCAACTCCGGGACAGGGTTACAGATACGCAGTATTTT. Residues: CASSQLRDRVTDTQYF. The rearrangement uses TRBV5-1 and TRBJ2-3; 9 bases match TRBD1. This CDR3 comprises 16 residues. J gave up 3 bases and V 4 bases, and 9 bases lay outside the gene matches. Looked up from germline, CDR1 is SGHRS and CDR2 is YFSETQ.

This clonotype showed up many times. The gene calls are TRBV12-3 or TRBV12-4 and TRBJ2-7; D ambiguous. The V end lost 2 bases, the J end lost 3 bases, and 8 bases lay between the germline ends. This CDR3 has 13 amino acids. The CDR3 DNA is TGTGCCAGCAGTTTACAGGAAAACTACGAGCAGTACTTC. It translates to CASSLQENYEQYF.

This clonotype was counted a few times. The chain joins TRBV6-1 to TRBJ1-4; D unresolved. The CDR3 totals 13 residues. V was cut by 5 bases and J by 7 bases, with 11 bases left in between. Germline V gives CDR1 MNHNS, CDR2 SASEGT. CDR3 bases: TGTGCCAGCAGTACCCCAGCCGGTGAAAAACTGTTTTTT. It translates to CASSTPAGEKLFF.

The table lists this clonotype with a count of one. Possible read error: a much larger clone is one base away. V gene TRBV2 combines with J gene TRBJ1-1, with 7 positions matching TRBD1. Germline lookup yields CDR1 SNHLY and CDR2 FYNNEI. The J segment lost 10 bases and the V segment lost 7 bases, leaving 15 bases of the junction unmatched. This CDR3 has 14 amino acids. The CDR3 loop is CASTPREGARVAFF. Here the CDR3 DNA reads TGTGCCAGCACACCTCGGGAGGGGGCCCGGGTAGCTTTCTTT.

This clonotype came up many times. The J gene is TRBJ1-5, the V gene TRBV28; the D is unclear. The CDR3 covers 16 residues. CDR1 and CDR2 from the germline V gene are MDHEN and SYDVKM. The ends were cut back, 6 bases at V and 0 bases at J, with 15 bases in the middle. CDR3 residues: CASSPSWGDSNQPQHF. In DNA, the CDR3 is TGTGCCAGCAGCCCCTCCTGGGGAGATAGCAATCAGCCCCAGCATTTT.

This clonotype occurred a few times. The chain couples TRBV29-1 to TRBJ2-7; D call uncertain. V lost 6 bases and J lost 2, with 8 bases in between. The CDR3 contains 11 residues. Germline values: CDR1 SQVTM, CDR2 ANQGSEA. CDR3 in amino acids: CSVKSAYEQYF. Written as DNA, the CDR3 is TGCAGCGTCAAATCAGCCTACGAGCAGTACTTC.

The sample holds many counts of this clonotype. The chain has TRBV6-2 or TRBV6-3 and TRBJ2-7; 7 positions match TRBD1. The CDR3 extends over 16 amino acids. The J segment lost 2 bases and the V segment lost 6 bases, leaving 13 bases of the junction unmatched. The V gene's germline CDR1 is MNHEY and CDR2 SVGEGT. The CDR3 loop is CASRESPGQTTYEQYF. The CDR3 DNA reads as TGTGCCAGCAGAGAGAGTCCGGGACAGACCACCTACGAGCAGTACTTC.

The table lists this clonotype with a few counts. The genes are TRBV6-2 or TRBV6-3 and TRBJ2-6, with 9 bases lining up with TRBD2. The germline V gene encodes CDR1 MNHEY and CDR2 SVGEGT. V lost 7 bases, J lost 0 bases, and 7 bases stayed unmatched. This CDR3 comprises 17 residues. The CDR3 region has the DNA TGTGCCAGCACCCCTAGCGGGGCCAGCTCTGGGGCCAACGTCCTGACTTTC. The encoded protein is CASTPSGASSGANVLTF.

J is TRBJ1-1 and V is TRBV12-5; possible D gene TRBD1, 6 bases. The CDR3 runs to 15 residues. CDR1 LGHNT and CDR2 FRNRAP come from the germline V gene. With 0 bases removed from V and 4 bases from J, the gap between germline ends came to 12 bases. The DNA of the CDR3 is TGTGCTAGTGGTTTGGTACAGGGCATAGGCACTGAAGCTTTCTTT. It codes for CASGLVQGIGTEAFF. Combining the CDR3 with reference TRBV12-5 and TRBJ1-1 gives the whole variable domain DARVTQTPRHKVTEMGQEVTMRCQPILGHNTVFWYRQTMMQGLELLAYFRNRAPLDDSGMPKDRFSAEMPDATLATLKIQPSEPRDSAVYFCASGLVQGIGTEAFFGQGTRLTVV.

This clonotype occurred a few times. This may stem from a read error, because a much larger clone lies one nucleotide away. V and J are TRBV11-3 and TRBJ2-7; D not certain. The CDR3 loop spans 11 amino acids. The germline V gene encodes CDR1 SGHNT and CDR2 YENEEA. The CDR3 reads CVSAVSYEQYF. In nucleotides, the CDR3 is TGTGTCAGCGCAGTCTCCTACGAGCAGTACTTC.

Only a few counts were recorded for this clonotype. V gene TRBV19 combines with J gene TRBJ1-4, with D perhaps TRBD1 (5 bases). Germline-derived CDR1 and CDR2 are LNHDA and SQIVND (reference sequence). V was shortened by 2 bases and J by 2 bases, with 15 bases between the two germline ends. The CDR3 is 17 residues long. The CDR3 DNA is TGTGCCAGTAGTATACTCCACACGGAGGGGACTAATGAAAAACTGTTTTTT. Encoded protein: CASSILHTEGTNEKLFF.

Ten or more counts support this clonotype. This chain connects TRBV28 to TRBJ2-7, with D hard to call. This CDR3 spans 13 amino acids. CDR1 and CDR2 from the germline V gene are MDHEN and SYDVKM. V was cut by 5 bases and J by 4 bases, with 12 bases left in between. Written as DNA, the CDR3 is TGTGCCAGCAGTCACTACCCCCAGTACGAGCAGTACTTC. Translating it yields CASSHYPQYEQYF.